This TCR beta chain comes out of a study of long-term antiretroviral therapy in people with HIV. Study outcomes and limitations: All time points showed a repertoire dominated by clones expanded before ART. Transplant donor controls retained higher diversity, though diversity increased after ART. Against controls, HIV repertoires showed narrower ranges of CDR3 length.

A remark on this clone: Its specificity is unknown.

It was version v3.0 of the immunoSEQ assay that was run at survey level. Generated by immunoSEQ multiplex PCR, the TCRdb table keeps only in-frame clones and is missing some. The sample lists around 19,000 clones, roughly 86% occurring once. The CDR3 loop spans 13 amino acids. Trimming cost V 7 bases and J 6 bases; bases outside gene matches: 6. Per the germline V gene, CDR1 is LNHDA and CDR2 is SQIVND (reference sequence). From each donor, at least one pre-ART PBMC sample and at least two post-ART PBMC samples were obtained. The chain is built from TRBV19 and TRBJ1-5; the match to TRBD1 covers 7 bases. This receptor was obtained from a woman aged 50 to 60 with HIV. Here the sequenced sample was unsorted PBMCs, taken 2.6 years after starting antiretroviral therapy. Here the CDR3 reads CASMEGAGQPQHF. CDR3 nucleotide sequence: TGTGCCAGTATGGAGGGGGCTGGTCAGCCCCAGCATTTT.